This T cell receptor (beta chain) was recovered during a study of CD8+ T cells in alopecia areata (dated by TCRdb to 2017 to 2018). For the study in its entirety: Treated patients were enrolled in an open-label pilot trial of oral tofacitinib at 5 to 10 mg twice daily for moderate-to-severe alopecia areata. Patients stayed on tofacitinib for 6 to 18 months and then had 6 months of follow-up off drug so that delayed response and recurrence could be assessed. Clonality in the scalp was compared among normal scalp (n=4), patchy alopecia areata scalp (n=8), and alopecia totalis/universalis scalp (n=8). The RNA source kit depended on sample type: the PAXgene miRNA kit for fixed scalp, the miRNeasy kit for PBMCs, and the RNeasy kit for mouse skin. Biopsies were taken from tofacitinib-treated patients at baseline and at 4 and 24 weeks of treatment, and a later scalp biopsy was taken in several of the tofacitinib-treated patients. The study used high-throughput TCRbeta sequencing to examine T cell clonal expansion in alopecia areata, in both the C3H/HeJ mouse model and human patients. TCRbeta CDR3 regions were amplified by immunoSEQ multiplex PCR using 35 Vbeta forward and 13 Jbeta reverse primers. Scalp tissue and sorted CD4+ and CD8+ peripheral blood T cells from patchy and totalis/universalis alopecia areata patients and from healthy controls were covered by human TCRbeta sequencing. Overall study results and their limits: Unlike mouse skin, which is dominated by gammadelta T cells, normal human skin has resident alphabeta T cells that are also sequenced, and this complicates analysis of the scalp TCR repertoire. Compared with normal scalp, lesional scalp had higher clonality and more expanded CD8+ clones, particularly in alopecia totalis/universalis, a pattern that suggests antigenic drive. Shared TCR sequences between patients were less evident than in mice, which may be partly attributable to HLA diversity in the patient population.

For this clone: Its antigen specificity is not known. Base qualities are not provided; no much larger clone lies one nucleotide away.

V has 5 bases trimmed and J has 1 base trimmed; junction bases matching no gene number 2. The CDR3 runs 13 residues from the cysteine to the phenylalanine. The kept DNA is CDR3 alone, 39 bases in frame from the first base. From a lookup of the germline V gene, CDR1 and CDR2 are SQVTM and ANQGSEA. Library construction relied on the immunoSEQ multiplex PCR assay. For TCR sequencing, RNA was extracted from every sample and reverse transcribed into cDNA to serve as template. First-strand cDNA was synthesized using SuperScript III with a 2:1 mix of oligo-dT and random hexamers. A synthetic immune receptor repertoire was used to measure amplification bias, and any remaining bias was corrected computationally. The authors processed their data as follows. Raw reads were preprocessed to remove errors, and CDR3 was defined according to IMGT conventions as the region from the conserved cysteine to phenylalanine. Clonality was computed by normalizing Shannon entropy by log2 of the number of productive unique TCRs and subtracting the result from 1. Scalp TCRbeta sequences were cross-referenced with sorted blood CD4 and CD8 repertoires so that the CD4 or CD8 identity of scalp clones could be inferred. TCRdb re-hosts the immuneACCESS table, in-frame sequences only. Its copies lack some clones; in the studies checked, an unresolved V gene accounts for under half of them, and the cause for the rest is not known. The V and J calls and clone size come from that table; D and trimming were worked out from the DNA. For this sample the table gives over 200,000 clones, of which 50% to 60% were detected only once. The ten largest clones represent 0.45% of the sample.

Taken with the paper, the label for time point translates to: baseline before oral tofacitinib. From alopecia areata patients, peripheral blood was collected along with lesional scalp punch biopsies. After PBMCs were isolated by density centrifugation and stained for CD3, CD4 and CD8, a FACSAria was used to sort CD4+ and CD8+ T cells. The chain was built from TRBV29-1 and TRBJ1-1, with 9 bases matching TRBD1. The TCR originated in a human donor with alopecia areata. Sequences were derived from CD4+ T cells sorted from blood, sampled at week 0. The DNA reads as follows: TGCAGCGTTCGGGACAGGGCGAACACTGAAGCTTTCTTT. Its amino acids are CSVRDRANTEAFF.